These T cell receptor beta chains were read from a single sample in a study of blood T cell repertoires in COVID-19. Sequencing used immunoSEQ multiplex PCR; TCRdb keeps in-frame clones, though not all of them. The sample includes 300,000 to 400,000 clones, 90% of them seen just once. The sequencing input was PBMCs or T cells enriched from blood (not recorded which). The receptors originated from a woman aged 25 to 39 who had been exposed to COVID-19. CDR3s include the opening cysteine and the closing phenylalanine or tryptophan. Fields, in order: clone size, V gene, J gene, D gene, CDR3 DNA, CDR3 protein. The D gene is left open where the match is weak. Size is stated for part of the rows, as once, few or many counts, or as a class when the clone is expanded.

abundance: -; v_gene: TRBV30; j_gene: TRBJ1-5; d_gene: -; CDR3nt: TGTGCCTGGAGTGTATATCCCGAGGGGGACAATCAGCCCCAGCATTTT; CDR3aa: CAWSVYPEGDNQPQHF
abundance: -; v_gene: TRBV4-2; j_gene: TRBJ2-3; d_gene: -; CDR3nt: TGTGCCAGCAGCTTCCGTGACAGGAGCACAGATACGCAGTATTTT; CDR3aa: CASSFRDRSTDTQYF
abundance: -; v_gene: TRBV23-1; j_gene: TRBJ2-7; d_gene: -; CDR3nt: TGCGCCAGCAGTCAATCGGACATGTACGAGCAGTACTTC; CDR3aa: CASSQSDMYEQYF
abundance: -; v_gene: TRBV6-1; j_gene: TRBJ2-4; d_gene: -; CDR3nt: TGTGCCAGCAGTGAACCAGGGTTAGCCAAAAACATTCAGTACTTC; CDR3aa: CASSEPGLAKNIQYF
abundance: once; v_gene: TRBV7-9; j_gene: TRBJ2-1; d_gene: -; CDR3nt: TGTGCCAGCAGCTTAACGGGAAACAACAATGAGCAGTTCTTC; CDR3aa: CASSLTGNNNEQFF
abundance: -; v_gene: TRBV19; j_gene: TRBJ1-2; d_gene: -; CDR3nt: TGTGCCAGTAGTATAACCCGACCGGGTGGCTACACCTTC; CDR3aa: CASSITRPGGYTF
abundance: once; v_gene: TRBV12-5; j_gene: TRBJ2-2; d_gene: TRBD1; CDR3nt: TGTGCTAGTGGTTTGGTCACAGGGGGGTTCCGGGAGCTGTTTTTT; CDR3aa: CASGLVTGGFRELFF
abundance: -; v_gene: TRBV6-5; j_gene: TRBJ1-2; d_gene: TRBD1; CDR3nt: TGTGCCAGCAGTTCACCGGGACAGAGTAACTATGGCTACACCTTC; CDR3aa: CASSSPGQSNYGYTF
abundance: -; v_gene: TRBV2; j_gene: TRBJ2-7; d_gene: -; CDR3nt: TGTGCCAGCAGTGAATCGGTAAGGGGGAGCGAGCAGTACTTC; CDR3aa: CASSESVRGSEQYF
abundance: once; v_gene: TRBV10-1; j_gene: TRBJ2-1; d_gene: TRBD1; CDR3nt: TGCGCCAGCCCGAGTCATGGGAGACAGGGGGTTCACAATGAGCAGTTCTTC; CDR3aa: CASPSHGRQGVHNEQFF
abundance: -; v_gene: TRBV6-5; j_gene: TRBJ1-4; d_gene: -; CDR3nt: TGTGCCAGCAGTTCCCTCGTCCGCGGGGGTACTGAAAAACTGTTTTTT; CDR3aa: CASSSLVRGGTEKLFF
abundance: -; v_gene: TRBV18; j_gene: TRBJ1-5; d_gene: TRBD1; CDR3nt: TGTGCCAGCTCACCAGGACAGGGCCCCAATCAGCCCCAGCATTTT; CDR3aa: CASSPGQGPNQPQHF
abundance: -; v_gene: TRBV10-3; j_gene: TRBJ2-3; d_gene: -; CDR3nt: TGTGCCATCAGTGAGTCAGGGACCGGGACACGGGTAGCCACAGATACGCAGTATTTT; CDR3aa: CAISESGTGTRVATDTQYF
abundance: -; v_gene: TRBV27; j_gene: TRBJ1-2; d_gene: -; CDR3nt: TGTGCCAGCAGCAACAGGGTAAGGAATGGCTACACCTTC; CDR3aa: CASSNRVRNGYTF
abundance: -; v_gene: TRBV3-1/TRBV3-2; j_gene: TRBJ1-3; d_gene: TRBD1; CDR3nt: TGTGCCAGCAGCCCCACAGGGGTTCGGCTAAGGAACACCATATATTTT; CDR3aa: CASSPTGVRLRNTIYF
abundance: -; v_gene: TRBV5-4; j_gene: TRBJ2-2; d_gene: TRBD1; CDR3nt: TGTGCCAGCAGCGCCGGACAGGGATTGAACACCGGGGAGCTGTTTTTT; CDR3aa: CASSAGQGLNTGELFF
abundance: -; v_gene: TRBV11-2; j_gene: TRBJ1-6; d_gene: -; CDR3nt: TGTGCCAGCAGCTCACCGGGAAACAATTCACCCCTCCACTTT; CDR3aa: CASSSPGNNSPLHF
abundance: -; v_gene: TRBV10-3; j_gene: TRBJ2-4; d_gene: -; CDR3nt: TGTGCCATCAGTGAGTCGCAGGGGCTTAAAAACATTCAGTACTTC; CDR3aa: CAISESQGLKNIQYF
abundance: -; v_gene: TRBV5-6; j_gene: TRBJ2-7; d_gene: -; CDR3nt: TGTGCCAGCCAGGGCCAGGGTTCCTACGAGCAGTACTTC; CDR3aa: CASQGQGSYEQYF
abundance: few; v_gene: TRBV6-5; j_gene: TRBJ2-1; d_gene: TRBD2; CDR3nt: TGTGCCAGCAGTTTGTCTAGCGGGGGGCAGTTCTTC; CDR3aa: CASSLSSGGQFF
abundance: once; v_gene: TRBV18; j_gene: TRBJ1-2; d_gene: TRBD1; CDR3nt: TGTGCCAGCTCACCACCGATGGACAGGGGGCACGGCTACACCTTC; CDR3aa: CASSPPMDRGHGYTF
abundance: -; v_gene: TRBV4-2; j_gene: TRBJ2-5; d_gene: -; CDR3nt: TGTGCCAGCAGCCAAGATCCCAGGTTCCAAGAGACCCAGTACTTC; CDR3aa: CASSQDPRFQETQYF
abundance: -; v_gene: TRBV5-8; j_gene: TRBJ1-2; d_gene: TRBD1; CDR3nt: TGTGCCAGCAGCTTGGACCGGGACAGGGGGCCCTATGGCTACACCTTC; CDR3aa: CASSLDRDRGPYGYTF
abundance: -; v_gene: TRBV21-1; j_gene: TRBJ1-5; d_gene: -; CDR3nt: TGTGCCAGCAGCAAACCCCAGGGTCAGCCCCAGCATTTT; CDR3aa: CASSKPQGQPQHF
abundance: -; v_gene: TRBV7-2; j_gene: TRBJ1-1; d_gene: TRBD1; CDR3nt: TGTGCCAGCAGCGTTCGAATCGGACAGGGGAACACTGAAGCTTTCTTT; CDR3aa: CASSVRIGQGNTEAFF
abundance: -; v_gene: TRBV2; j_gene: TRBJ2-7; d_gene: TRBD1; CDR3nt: TGTGCCAGCAGACCTCCACGGACAGGGGGAGCCTACGAGCAGTACTTC; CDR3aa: CASRPPRTGGAYEQYF
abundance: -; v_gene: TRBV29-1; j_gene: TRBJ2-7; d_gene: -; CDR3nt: TGCAGCGTTGAAGCCTGGACAGCCCTGTCGTACTTC; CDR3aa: CSVEAWTALSYF
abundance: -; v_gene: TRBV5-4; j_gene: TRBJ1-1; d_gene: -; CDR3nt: TGTGCCAGCAGCTTGGGACAGCCGAACACTGAAGCTTTCTTT; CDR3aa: CASSLGQPNTEAFF
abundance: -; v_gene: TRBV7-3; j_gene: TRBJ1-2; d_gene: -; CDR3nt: TGTGCCAGCAGCCCCACCGGGCAGGGGAACTATGGCTACACCTTC; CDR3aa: CASSPTGQGNYGYTF
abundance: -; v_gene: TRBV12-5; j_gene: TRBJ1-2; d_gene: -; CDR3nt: TGTGCTAGTGGGGCCGGGGGGTACGGCTACACCTTC; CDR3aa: CASGAGGYGYTF
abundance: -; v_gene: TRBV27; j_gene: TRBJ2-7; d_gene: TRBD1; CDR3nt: TGTGCCAGCAGTTTGCAGGGGGCAGGCGAGCAGTACTTC; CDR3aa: CASSLQGAGEQYF
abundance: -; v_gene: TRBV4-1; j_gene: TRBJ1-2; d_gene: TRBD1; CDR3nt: TGCGCCAGCAGCCAAGAACAGGGGGGCTATGGCTACACCTTC; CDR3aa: CASSQEQGGYGYTF
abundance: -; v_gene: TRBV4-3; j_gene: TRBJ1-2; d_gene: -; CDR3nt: TGCGCCAGCAGCCAAGAGGCAGGGGCAGTCTATGGCTACACCTTC; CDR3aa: CASSQEAGAVYGYTF
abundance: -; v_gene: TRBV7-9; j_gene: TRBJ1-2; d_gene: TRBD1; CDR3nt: TGTGCCAGCAGCCACATGGGACAGGGGAACTATGGCTACACCTTC; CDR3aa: CASSHMGQGNYGYTF
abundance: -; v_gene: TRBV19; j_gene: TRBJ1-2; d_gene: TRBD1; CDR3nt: TGTGCCAGTAGTACCGGACAGGGGGCCTATGGCTACACCTTC; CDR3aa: CASSTGQGAYGYTF
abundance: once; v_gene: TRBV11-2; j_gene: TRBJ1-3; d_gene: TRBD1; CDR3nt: TGTGCCAGCAGCCCTCGGGACAGGGGGCTGGGAAACACCATATATTTT; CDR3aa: CASSPRDRGLGNTIYF
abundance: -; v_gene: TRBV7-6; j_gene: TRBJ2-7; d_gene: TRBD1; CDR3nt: TGTGCCAGCAGCCCGACTGGCCCCGGGACAGGTGGTCGCGAGCAGTACTTC; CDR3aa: CASSPTGPGTGGREQYF
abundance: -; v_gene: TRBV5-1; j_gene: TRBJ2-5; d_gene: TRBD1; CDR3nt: TGCGCCAGCAGCTCAGACAGGGCAAGGGGAGAGACCCAGTACTTC; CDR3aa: CASSSDRARGETQYF
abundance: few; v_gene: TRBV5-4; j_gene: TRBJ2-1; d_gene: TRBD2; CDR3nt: TGTGCCAGCAGCAGAACTAGCGGGGGCTCCTACAATGAGCAGTTCTTC; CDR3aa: CASSRTSGGSYNEQFF
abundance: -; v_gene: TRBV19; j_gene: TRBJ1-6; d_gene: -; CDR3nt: TGTGCCAGTAGGATCGAGAGGTCACCCCTCCACTTT; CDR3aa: CASRIERSPLHF
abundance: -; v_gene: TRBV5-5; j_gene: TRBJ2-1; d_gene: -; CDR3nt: TGTGCCAGCAGCTTGGATTGGGGGGACAATGAGCAGTTCTTC; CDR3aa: CASSLDWGDNEQFF
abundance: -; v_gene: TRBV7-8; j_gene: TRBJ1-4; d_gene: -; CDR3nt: TGTGCCAGCAGCTTACAGGGGTATCGAGAAAAACTGTTTTTT; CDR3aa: CASSLQGYREKLFF
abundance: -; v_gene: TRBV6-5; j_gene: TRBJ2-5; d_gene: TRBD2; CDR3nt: TGTGCCAGCAGTTATGGTGCGGGGGGGTTTCGAGAGACCCAGTACTTC; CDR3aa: CASSYGAGGFRETQYF
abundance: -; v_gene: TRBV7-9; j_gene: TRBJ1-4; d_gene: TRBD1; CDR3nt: TGTGCCAGCAGCTTGATCAGGGGGACTAATGAAAAACTGTTTTTT; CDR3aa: CASSLIRGTNEKLFF
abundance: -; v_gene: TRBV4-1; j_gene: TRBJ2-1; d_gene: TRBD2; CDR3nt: TGCGCCAGCAGCCATCACCTAAAAGGGACTAGCGGGGGCCGGGGACACAATGAGCAGTTCTTC; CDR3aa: CASSHHLKGTSGGRGHNEQFF
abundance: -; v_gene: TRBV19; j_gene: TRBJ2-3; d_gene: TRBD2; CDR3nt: TGTGCCAGTAGTACTACTAGCGGGGGGGCCGAGACGCAGTATTTT; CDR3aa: CASSTTSGGAETQYF
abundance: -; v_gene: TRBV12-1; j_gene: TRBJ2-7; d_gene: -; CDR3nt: TGTGCCAGCAGCTCCGGGACAGGAGGCGACGAGCAGTACTTC; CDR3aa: CASSSGTGGDEQYF
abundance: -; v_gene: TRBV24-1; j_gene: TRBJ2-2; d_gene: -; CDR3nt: TGTGCCACCAGTGACGCCCAGGGCCTGACCGGGGAGCTGTTTTTT; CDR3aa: CATSDAQGLTGELFF
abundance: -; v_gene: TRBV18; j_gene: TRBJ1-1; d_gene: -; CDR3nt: TGTGCCAGCTCACCAGACGGGAGAGGGACTGAAGCTTTCTTT; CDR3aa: CASSPDGRGTEAFF
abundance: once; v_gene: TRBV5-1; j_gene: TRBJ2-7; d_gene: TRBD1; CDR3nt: TGCGCCAGCAGAGTGACAGGGGGAGGTTACGAGCAGTACTTC; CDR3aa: CASRVTGGGYEQYF
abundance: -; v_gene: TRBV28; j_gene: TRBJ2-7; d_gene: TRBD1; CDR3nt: TGTGCCAGCAGTTCAGGGGGCGCCGATTTCTACGAGCAGTACTTC; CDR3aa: CASSSGGADFYEQYF
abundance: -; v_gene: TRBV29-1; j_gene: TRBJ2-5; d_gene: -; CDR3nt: TGCAGCGTTGGGGGACTTCAAGAGACCCAGTACTTC; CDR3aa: CSVGGLQETQYF
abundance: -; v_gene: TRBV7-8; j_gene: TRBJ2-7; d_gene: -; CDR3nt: TGTGCCAGCAGGGCACAGGGTTCGGGCTACGAGCAGTACTTC; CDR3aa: CASRAQGSGYEQYF
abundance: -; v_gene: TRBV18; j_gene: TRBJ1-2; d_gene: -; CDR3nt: TGTGCCAGCTCACCAGGGTCGGACACAAACTATGGCTACACCTTC; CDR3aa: CASSPGSDTNYGYTF
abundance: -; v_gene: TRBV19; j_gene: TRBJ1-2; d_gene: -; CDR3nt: TGTGCCAGTAGCGATCAGCGCGGGAATGGCTACACCTTC; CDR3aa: CASSDQRGNGYTF
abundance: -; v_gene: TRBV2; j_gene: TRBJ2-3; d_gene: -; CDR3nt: TGTGCCACTTCGGCGGGCCCAGATACGCAGTATTTT; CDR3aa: CATSAGPDTQYF
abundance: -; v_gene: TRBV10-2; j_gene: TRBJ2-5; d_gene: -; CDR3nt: TGCGCCAGCAAATACAGCGGAGGGATCCAAGAGACCCAGTACTTC; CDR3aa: CASKYSGGIQETQYF
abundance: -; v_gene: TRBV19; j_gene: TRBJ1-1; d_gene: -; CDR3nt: TGTGCCAGTAGTATAAAACGAGGGAGGTCTGAAGCTTTCTTT; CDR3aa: CASSIKRGRSEAFF
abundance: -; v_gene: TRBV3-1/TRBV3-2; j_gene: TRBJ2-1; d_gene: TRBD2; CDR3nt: TGTGCCAGCAGCCTAAGAAGGCGGGGGAACTACAATGAGCAGTTCTTC; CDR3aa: CASSLRRRGNYNEQFF